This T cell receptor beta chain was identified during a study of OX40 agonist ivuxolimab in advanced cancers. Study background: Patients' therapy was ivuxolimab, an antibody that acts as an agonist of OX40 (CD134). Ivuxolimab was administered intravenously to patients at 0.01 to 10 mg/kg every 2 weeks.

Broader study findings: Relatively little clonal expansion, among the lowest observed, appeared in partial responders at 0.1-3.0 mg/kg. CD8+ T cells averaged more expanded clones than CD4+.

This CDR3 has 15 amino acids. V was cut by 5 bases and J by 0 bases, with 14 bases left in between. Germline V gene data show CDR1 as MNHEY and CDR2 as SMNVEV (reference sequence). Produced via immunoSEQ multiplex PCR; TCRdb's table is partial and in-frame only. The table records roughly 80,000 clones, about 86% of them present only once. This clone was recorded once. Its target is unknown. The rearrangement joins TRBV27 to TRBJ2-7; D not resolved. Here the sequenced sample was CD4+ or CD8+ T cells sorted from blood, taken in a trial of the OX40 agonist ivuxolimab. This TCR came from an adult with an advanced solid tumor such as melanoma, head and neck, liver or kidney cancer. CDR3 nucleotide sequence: TGTGCCAGCAGTGATTTAGGGCAGCCCTCCTACGAGCAGTACTTC. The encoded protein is CASSDLGQPSYEQYF.